This T cell receptor beta chain was retrieved from a study of cytomegalovirus exposure and HLA in healthy donors (TCRdb year 2017). In terms of the full investigation: An earlier analysis of under 600 of the donors reported 276 Gb of sequence data and some 120 million unique TCR beta sequences from around 200 million T cells. High-throughput TCR immunosequencing, statistical association of individual TCRs with disease status, and machine learning were combined to predict cytomegalovirus infection status. The later analysis used no new phenotypic data to find candidate immune exposures, relying instead on TCR beta sequences and their occurrence across donors. Donor age, sex, ethnicity and CMV serostatus were compiled together with the repertoire data. All discovery cohort repertoires had been generated using a single sequencing platform. Of the 398 genotyped donors, approximately 82% fell in the genetic ancestry cluster associated with self-reported Caucasian donors. In addition to the first cohort of approximately 670 subjects, a separate validation cohort of 130 or so different subjects was used. Using immunosequencing, the study profiled T cell repertoires from 666 subjects and related those repertoires to cytomegalovirus serostatus. The study was designed to test whether signatures of past pathogen exposure could be identified by cataloging public T cell receptors. Among some 400 genotyped donors of the cohort, an average of approximately 240,000 unique TCR beta nucleotide sequences was sequenced per donor, of which about 18% were non-productive. Genome-wide SNP genotypes for about three fifths of the roughly 700 donors were used in a later genetic analysis, which treated that subset as a discovery cohort. In a later analysis, previously published TCR beta repertoires from about 640 donors were re-analyzed and high-resolution HLA genotyping was added so that TCR occurrence patterns could be studied. Four or five DR-DQ haplotypes were handled as single units for association and clustering because linkage in the cohort was strong. Approximately 300 gigabases of sequencing data and 91 million or so unique TCR sequences made up an early release that covered roughly 670 HLA-typed donors. The number of donors typed differed by locus, with roughly 629-640 for A, B, C, DRB1 and DQB1, more than 500 for DQA1, about 610 for DPA1, and some 450 for DPB1. HLA typing included class I and class II loci at four-digit resolution. To decide whether each TCR beta V gene segment behaved as functional or pseudogenic, an earlier analysis of some 600 of the donors relied on high-throughput TCR beta sequencing.

The library was prepared using the immunoSEQ multiplex PCR assay. The multiplex PCR relied on a mix of 60 forward primers for TCR Vbeta segments and 13 reverse primers for TCR Jbeta segments. Amplification of the CDR3 region of rearranged TCR beta genes was performed with a multiplex PCR assay on genomic DNA. On the Illumina HiSeq System, the amplified TCR beta libraries were sequenced as 87-base-pair reads. From the authors' description of their analysis: A later analysis tallied 75 million to 95 million unique TCR beta chains across the approximately 670 repertoires, and approximately 11 million of those chains were shared by two or more donors. Raw reads were error-corrected and collapsed into unique sequences by a nearest-neighbor algorithm in which closely related sequences were merged to remove PCR and sequencing errors. To assign V, D and J gene segments, CDR3 sequences were aligned to IMGT reference sequences. Each retained sequence needed at least a six-nucleotide match to both a V gene segment and a J gene segment. A rearrangement counted as productive if the CDR3 had no stop codons and remained in frame with V and J, and every other rearrangement counted as non-productive. CDR3 was defined by IMGT convention, running from the second conserved V-encoded cysteine to the conserved J-encoded phenylalanine. Sequences without an unambiguous match to a single V gene segment were excluded from the earlier analysis of about 600 of the donors. In an earlier analysis of 587 of the donors, a V segment was called functional when productive rearrangements were above 56.7%, and segregating when the standard deviation between donors exceeded 5%. To diagnose cytomegalovirus status from the catalog of TCR beta chain sequences, a statistical classification framework was built. In a later analysis, TCR nucleotide sequences were compared against IMGT/GENE-DB human TR gene sequences so that V and J genes could be assigned. A later analysis assigned CDR3 sequences and most-parsimonious VDJ recombination scenarios with the TCRdist pipeline. In a later analysis, every TCR beta chain was defined by the combination of its CDR3 amino acid sequence and its V-gene family, and reads without a unique V-gene family were dropped. A later analysis removed 550 to 700 highly shared, low-generation-probability nucleotide sequences to deal with suspected cross-contamination and a sequencing artifact. In a later analysis, a clonal expansion index for each public chain was calculated from normalized within-repertoire ranks of inferred template counts. In a later analysis, generation probabilities were computed with a VDJ recombination model fitted to out-of-frame rearrangements, and the resulting probabilities were checked against IGoR. A later analysis scored TCR-TCR, TCR-HLA and TCR-CMV co-occurrence with hypergeometric tests, applying a repertoire-size bias correction to TCR pairs. To estimate false discovery rates, a later analysis permuted the HLA or CMV assignments 20 times. In a later analysis, co-occurring TCRs were grouped with DBSCAN, and TCRdist sequence similarity was added when clustering was performed within HLA-allele-positive subsets. For co-occurrence clustering, repertoires with fewer than 30,000 or more than 120,000 public chains were excluded, along with roughly 5 repertoires with anomalous nucleotide sharing. As stored in TCRdb, this immuneACCESS dataset retains in-frame rearrangements with V and J assigned. A fraction of the clones does not appear; measured against another copy, unresolved V genes explain less than half of the discrepancy, and the remainder lacks a known reason. Clone size and V and J calls were adopted from that table, with D and trimming inferred from the DNA. Counted in this sample were approximately 220,000 clones; around three quarters of them appeared once. Around a sixth of the sample is in the top ten clones.

The cohort was made up of about 610 healthy bone marrow donors. All cohort members were sampled while nominally healthy, although unrecorded immune exposures were likely present. The donor tested CMV seronegative, placing the donor among the 350 or so seronegative members of the cohort. Every donor gave a peripheral blood sample, and the peripheral blood mononuclear cells from that sample were used for TCR beta sequencing. The Qiagen DNeasy Blood Extraction Kit was used to extract genomic DNA from the blood cell samples. What the research found in general, with its limitations: While some public TCRs were present in many individuals, most TCR sequences turned up only very rarely across donors. An association between a missense DCLRE1C variant and V-gene and J-gene trimming of TCR beta chains was found in a later genetic analysis and replicated in an independent cohort. The classifier was reported to diagnose cytomegalovirus status with high specificity and sensitivity in both the original cohort and the validation cohort. According to a later analysis, parvovirus B19, influenza, CMV and Epstein-Barr virus appeared linked to several top co-occurrence clusters. Because counts were too low, 15 to 20 rarely observed V segments, including chromosome 9 orphons, were excluded from the earlier analysis of 587 of the donors. According to the authors, the approach could potentially be generalized to other disease states and immunological phenotypes. Because HLA typing was unavailable for some donors at each locus, only the typed subset was used in association tests. Some IMGT-functional V segments, including TRBV6-2 and TRBV6-3, could not be distinguished by the 87-base-pair reads and were therefore excluded. Strong co-occurrence of HLA alleles, especially DR and DQ, made assigning TCR associations to individual alleles difficult. The study gave a list of 150 to 200 TCR beta chains associated with cytomegalovirus. A later analysis found that most CMV-associated TCR beta chains appeared HLA-restricted, with HLA associations seemingly driven largely by CMV exposure. In a later analysis, TCR association rates were found to vary across HLA loci, with the most associated TCRs seen for DRB1 alleles and the fewest for HLA-C alleles. Compared with equally common non-associated chains, HLA-associated TCR beta chains in a later analysis were more clonally expanded and had lower generation probabilities. Sequencing depth was assumed to be roughly uniform across donors in the presence/absence analyses, though that assumption may not hold. In vitro tests confirmed that a few of the cytomegalovirus-associated TCR beta chains recognize cytomegalovirus antigens. For the cohort, immune exposure information was limited to CMV serostatus. A further reported finding was that TCR beta sequences accurately predicted the HLA-A and HLA-B alleles for most subjects in the first cohort. Specific HLA alleles were associated with 16,951 TCR beta sequences at a false discovery rate of 0.05 in a later analysis. In an earlier analysis of fewer than 700 of the donors, most TCR beta V segments appeared in productive rearrangements about 90% or about 30% of the time, broadly matching IMGT annotations. Compared with the 666-donor mean, donors in an Asian-associated ancestry cluster had fewer N-insertions in productive TCRs, according to a later genetic analysis. Linkage disequilibrium might explain the correlated functional status among segregating V segments, but an unknown experimental factor could not be excluded. This cohort had only TCR beta chains sequenced, and the lack of alpha or paired-chain data limited which features could be detected. A cluster of highly shared sequence variants was judged likely to be a technical artifact of the sequencing pipeline.

In the case of this clone: Its binding antigen is unknown. There are no base qualities to consult, and no much larger clone falls within one base.

The CDR3 spans 14 residues, from the cysteine through the phenylalanine. Only CDR3 DNA remains: 42 bases, in frame from the first base. CDR1 and CDR2 are drawn from the germline V gene (reference sequence): SGHKS, YYEKEE. V gives up 4 bases and J gives up 4 bases, and the segment between their germline ends measures 12 bases. Specimen: PBMCs. The chain links TRBV5-5 with TRBJ2-1; perhaps TRBD1 is the D gene, with 6 bases matching. The TCR was taken from a man aged 40-55 years in good health and CMV-seronegative. The CDR3 reads CASSRSGAYNEQFF. The nucleotides read TGTGCCAGCAGCCGGTCAGGGGCGTACAATGAGCAGTTCTTC.